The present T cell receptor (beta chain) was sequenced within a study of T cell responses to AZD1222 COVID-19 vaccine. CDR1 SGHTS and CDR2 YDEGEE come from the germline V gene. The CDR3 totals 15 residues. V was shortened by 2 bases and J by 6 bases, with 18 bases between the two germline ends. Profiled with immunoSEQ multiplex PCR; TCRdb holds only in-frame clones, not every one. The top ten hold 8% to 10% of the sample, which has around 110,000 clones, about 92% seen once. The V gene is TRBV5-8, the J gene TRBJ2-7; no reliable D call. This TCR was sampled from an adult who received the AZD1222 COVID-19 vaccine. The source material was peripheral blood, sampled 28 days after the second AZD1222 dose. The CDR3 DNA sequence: TGTGCCAGCAGCTTCCATGAACCGACTGGCATCGAGCAGTACTTC. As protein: CASSFHEPTGIEQYF.